Following are 20 T cell receptor beta chains from one sample sequenced in a study of blood T cell repertoires in COVID-19. TCRdb's table, derived via immunoSEQ multiplex PCR, lists solely in-frame clones and lacks some. The sample contains 220,000 or so clones, 70% to 85% of which appear only once. Input material: PBMCs or T cells enriched from blood (not recorded which). The receptor source for this set is a woman aged 60-70 years who had recovered from COVID-19.

The V gene is TRBV4-2, the J gene TRBJ1-6, with D possibly being TRBD1 (5 bases). V dropped 0 bases and J dropped 10 bases, with 16 bases sitting between them. In germline, CDR1 is LGHNA, CDR2 YNFKEQ. CDR3 size: 16 residues. As DNA, the CDR3 is TGTGCCAGCAGCCAAGATCCCGGGGACTCTAACTCACCCCTCCACTTT. This translates into CASSQDPGDSNSPLHF.

J is TRBJ2-5 and V is TRBV5-3, with TRBD2 as a possible D gene (6 bases). TRBV5-3 is an ORF; its function is uncertain. The CDR3 extends over 17 amino acids. V shed 0 bases and J shed 0 bases, with 15 bases lying between them. In DNA form, the CDR3 reads TGTGCCAGAAGCTTGGTGGGGGGAGGAGGTGACCAAGAGACCCAGTACTTC. This encodes CARSLVGGGGDQETQYF.

The chain links TRBV10-3 to TRBJ1-1; the D gene is possibly TRBD1 (6 bases). Germline CDR1 and CDR2: ENHRY and SYGVKD. With 6 bases removed from V and 4 bases from J, the gap between germline ends came to 15 bases. There are 14 residues in the CDR3. The CDR3 DNA reads as TGTGCCATCAGGACAGGACCCGGGGTCACTGAAGCTTTCTTT. It specifies CAIRTGPGVTEAFF.

The V call is TRBV9, the J call TRBJ1-4, with TRBD1 identical over 8 bases. V shed 2 bases, J shed 6 bases, and the junction held 6 bases outside the gene matches. In germline, CDR1 is SGDLS, CDR2 YYNGEE. This CDR3 is 15 amino acids long. The CDR3 protein is CASSVTGGRDEKLFF. The CDR3, as DNA: TGTGCCAGCAGCGTTACAGGGGGTAGGGATGAAAAACTGTTTTTT. Supplemented by reference TRBV9 and TRBJ1-4, the full variable domain reads DSGVTQTPKHLITATGQRVTLRCSPRSGDLSVYWYQQSLDQGLQFLIQYYNGEERAKGNILERFSAQQFPDLHSELNLSSLELGDSALYFCASSVTGGRDEKLFFGSGTQLSVL.

The rearrangement joins TRBV21-1 to TRBJ2-1; the table calls TRBD1, which could not be checked here. TRBV21-1 is given as a pseudogene. CDR3 size: 20 residues. The CDR3 loop is CASSNCMGQGRTQGYNEQFF. Here the CDR3 DNA reads TGTGCCAGCAGCAACTGTATGGGACAGGGGCGAACTCAGGGTTACAATGAGCAGTTCTTC.

The chain joins TRBV7-8 to TRBJ2-3, with D tentatively TRBD2 (6 bases). CDR3 length: 16 residues. With 7 bases removed from V and 1 base from J, the gap between germline ends came to 18 bases. Looked up from germline, CDR1 is SGHVS and CDR2 is FQNEAQ. The CDR3 reads CASTQLEGRGTDTQYF. In DNA form, the CDR3 reads TGTGCCAGCACCCAACTGGAGGGCCGAGGCACAGATACGCAGTATTTT.

The V and J genes are TRBV6-2 or TRBV6-3 and TRBJ2-4; TRBD1 matches at 8 bases. V shed 2 bases and J 0 bases; nucleotides not matched to a gene: 9. This CDR3 is built from 18 residues. Germline V gene sequence: CDR1 MNHEY, CDR2 SVGEGT. The CDR3 DNA reads as TGTGCCAGCAGTTACGTCGGTGGACAGGGACTAGCCAAAAACATTCAGTACTTC. Translating it yields CASSYVGGQGLAKNIQYF.

The CDR3 DNA reads as TGTGCCAGTAGTCCCGCCAGGGACAGGGTTCATCAGCCCCAGCATTTT. Translation: CASSPARDRVHQPQHF. V gene TRBV19 combines with J gene TRBJ1-5, with 9 bases identical to TRBD1. The CDR3 spans 16 residues. With 5 bases clipped from V and 5 bases from J, the junction kept 10 bases outside the gene matches. Germline CDR1 reads LNHDA; CDR2 reads SQIVND (reference sequence).

The chain is built from TRBV2 and TRBJ1-1; D may be TRBD1 (6 bases). Germline V gene sequence: CDR1 SNHLY, CDR2 FYNNEI. Trimming removed 8 bases at V and 0 bases at J, with 28 bases between. The CDR3 sequence is 19 residues long. Here the CDR3 reads CASSHTATGQFGMNTEAFF. CDR3 in DNA: TGTGCCAGCTCTCACACCGCGACAGGCCAATTTGGGATGAACACTGAAGCTTTCTTT.

This clone was counted between two and nine times. The chain's CDR3 is CASSMVSRRNEQFF. CDR3 nucleotide sequence: TGTGCCAGTAGTATGGTCTCCCGGCGGAATGAGCAGTTCTTC. The V and J genes are TRBV19 and TRBJ2-1, with D uncertain. The V gene lost 3 bases and the J gene lost 7 bases, with 13 bases spanning the gap. The CDR3 is 14 residues long. Germline V gene lookup returns CDR1 LNHDA and CDR2 SQIVND (reference sequence). Complete variable domain (other parts from reference TRBV19 and TRBJ2-1): DGGITQSPKYLFRKEGQNVTLSCEQNLNHDAMYWYRQDPGQGLRLIYYSQIVNDFQKGDIAEGYSVSREKKESFPLTVTSAQKNPTAFYLCASSMVSRRNEQFFGPGTRLTVL.

V is TRBV29-1 and J is TRBJ2-2; 8 bases are shared with TRBD1. The germline V gene encodes CDR1 SQVTM and CDR2 ANQGSEA. The CDR3 is 15 residues long. J lost 2 bases, V lost 5 bases, and 7 bases had no gene match. The CDR3, as DNA: TGCAGCGTTCTTCATGGACAGGGAAACACCGGGGAGCTGTTTTTT. Encoded protein: CSVLHGQGNTGELFF.

The V gene is TRBV6-2 or TRBV6-3, the J gene TRBJ1-2; tentative D call: TRBD1 (6 bases). Trimming took off 6 bases at V and 3 bases at J, with 14 bases between the two ends. CDR1 MNHEY and CDR2 SVGEGT come from the germline V gene. This CDR3 contains 14 residues. The CDR3 DNA follows: TGTGCCAGCAGCGATCAGGGGACCCACTATGGCTACACCTTC. Protein: CASSDQGTHYGYTF.

The chain has TRBV30 and TRBJ2-2; TRBD2 might be the D (6 bases). CDR1 GTSNPN and CDR2 SVGIG come from the germline V gene (reference sequence). The CDR3 is 16 residues long. The V gene lost 0 bases and the J gene lost 1 base, with 12 bases spanning the gap. The CDR3 is CAWSVPGGKNTGELFF. CDR3 coding DNA: TGTGCCTGGAGTGTTCCAGGCGGGAAGAACACCGGGGAGCTGTTTTTT.

The DNA of the CDR3 is TGTGCCACCAGCAGAGATCGGGAGATAGGGGATGAAAAACTGTTTTTT. Protein sequence: CATSRDREIGDEKLFF. The chain links TRBV15 to TRBJ1-4; D is possibly TRBD1 (5 bases). Germline CDR1 LNHNV, CDR2 YYDKDF (reference sequence). Trimming cost V 0 bases and J 6 bases, with 14 bases left between them. The CDR3 extends over 16 amino acids.

This clone came up a few times. CDR3 in DNA: TGTGCCAGCAGCTTAGCGCTAAACAGGGAACAAAACACTGAAGCTTTCTTT. It encodes CASSLALNREQNTEAFF. This chain connects TRBV7-2 to TRBJ1-1; possibly TRBD1 for D (6 bases). Germline V gives CDR1 SGHTA, CDR2 FQGNSA. The V gene lost 0 bases and the J gene lost 2 bases, with 16 bases spanning the gap. The CDR3 is 17 amino acids.

J is TRBJ1-2 and V is TRBV28, with TRBD1 matching 8 bases. The CDR3 totals 15 residues. Germline V gene sequence: CDR1 MDHEN, CDR2 SYDVKM. The V and J ends lost 7 bases and 0 bases, in that order; junction bases with no gene match: 7. The CDR3 region has the DNA TGTGCCAGCACCCAAACAGGGGGGGCTAACTATGGCTACACCTTC. Amino acid sequence: CASTQTGGANYGYTF.

The chain uses TRBV4-2 and TRBJ1-3, with TRBD1 matching 9 bases. Germline trimming cut 3 bases from V and 3 bases from J; bases unmatched to any gene: 6. Germline CDR1 is LGHNA and CDR2 is YNFKEQ. This CDR3 comprises 16 residues. The DNA for the CDR3 is TGTGCCAGCAGCCAGGAAACAGGGGGCTTTGGAAACACCATATATTTT. Its translation is CASSQETGGFGNTIYF.

The rearrangement uses TRBV4-3 and TRBJ2-2; tentatively, D is TRBD1 (5 bases). Per germline, CDR1 LGHNA and CDR2 YSLEER. The CDR3 contains 16 residues. Trimming pared 0 bases from V and 2 bases from J, leaving 10 bases between. CDR3 amino acids: CASSQDRGTNTGELFF. CDR3 nucleotides: TGCGCCAGCAGCCAAGATAGGGGAACTAACACCGGGGAGCTGTTTTTT.

The V gene is TRBV29-1, the J gene TRBJ2-1; TRBD1 aligns across 8 bases. This CDR3 has 12 residues. Per germline, CDR1 SQVTM and CDR2 ANQGSEA. The V and J ends lost 7 bases and 7 bases, in that order; junction bases with no gene match: 6. CDR3 DNA sequence: TGCAGCGGGGACAGGCCGGGGAATGAGCAGTTCTTC. Translating gives CSGDRPGNEQFF.

This sequence joins TRBV5-8 and TRBJ1-5; D call uncertain. V was shortened by 4 bases and J by 5 bases, with 10 bases between the two germline ends. Germline V CDR1 and CDR2: SGHTS, YDEGEE. The CDR3 consists of 13 residues. CDR3 sequence: CASSSSPHQPQHF. CDR3 sequence (DNA): TGTGCCAGCAGCAGCTCCCCCCATCAGCCCCAGCATTTT.